This T cell receptor beta chain was found in a study of T cell repertoires in cytomegalovirus infection. Study-level information: Shared public TCR beta signatures pointed to both CMV infection and a matching HLA type. The study, taken as a whole, reports: The cumulative frequency of public TCR beta families distinguished individuals who carried CMV together with the relevant HLA.

TCRdb passed the reads through MiXCR, listing each CDR3 protein once. The sample lists approximately 500,000 distinct CDR3 sequences, about 11% occurring once. There are 16 residues in the CDR3. Trimming stripped 0 bases from V and 8 bases from J, with 17 bases between. The germline V gene encodes CDR1 SGHTA and CDR2 FQGNSA. This clonotype was found many times. What it recognizes is unknown. J is TRBJ2-1 and V is TRBV7-2, with D possibly being TRBD2 (5 bases). The receptor comes from a human donor in good health (CMV status not recorded). Some clones in this sample may be carry-over from other donors' samples. The sample was PBMCs. CDR3 in amino acids: CASSLASANRWDEQFF. In DNA, the CDR3 is TGTGCCAGCAGCTTAGCTAGCGCCAACCGGTGGGATGAGCAGTTCTTC. Variable domain in full (rest from reference TRBV7-2 and TRBJ2-1): GAGVSQSPSNKVTEKGKDVELRCDPISGHTALYWYRQSLGQGLEFLIYFQGNSAPDKSGLPSDRFSAERTGGSVSTLTIQRTQQEDSAVYLCASSLASANRWDEQFFGPGTRLTVL.